This record concerns one T cell receptor (beta chain) sequence. Its cognate antigen has yet to be identified. Nothing much larger sits one base from this clone, and base qualities are not available. This entry is derived from a study of blood T cells in healthy people across ages (dated by TCRdb to 2013 to 2016). Notes on the research overall: In model experiments, template switching captured roughly one uniquely barcoded TCR beta cDNA molecule for every two T cells. To track age-related changes in TCR beta repertoire diversity, the study relied on deep sequencing normalized with unique cDNA molecular identifiers. The donors were divided into four age groups: young (average 16 years), middle-aged (about 40), aged (about 61) and long-lived (roughly 82). To avoid experimental bias, donors of different ages were spread randomly across the sequencing lanes. Two additional independent replicas of 1 million unique cDNA reads from the same blood draw were analyzed for two donors (one aged 18 to 30 and one aged 80 or older).

Library preparation employed 5' RACE. Sequencing used an Illumina HiSeq 2500. The second PCR ran for roughly 7 to 11 cycles and used a J-beta primer mix along with a sample-barcoded 5' primer. Each TCR beta cDNA molecule received a unique molecular identifier from a template-switch 5' adaptor carrying 12 random nucleotides. Each sample yielded at least 2.5 million CDR3-containing paired-end reads. All of the RNA was converted into first-strand cDNA using the Mint cDNA synthesis kit, with a TRBC-specific oligonucleotide serving as the primer. Following uracil-DNA glycosylase treatment, a first 18-cycle PCR with universal primers M1SS and BC2_uni_R was performed on all cDNA. For the original study's pipeline: For normalization, 1 million high-quality reads were randomly selected from each sample, with every read carrying a distinct molecular identifier. Instead of being binned into consensus sequences, reads that shared molecular identifiers were thrown out. MiTCR, set to a Q25 quality threshold and the strictest error-elimination algorithm, was used for CDR3 identification, clonotype clustering and error correction. Lower-bound total TCR beta diversity was estimated with a nonparametric unseen species model using Euler transformation. In-frame beta chains were kept once TCRdb had trimmed the public reads at Q25 with fastp and called clones with MiXCR. Under each unique CDR3 protein, matching rows form one entry showing the most common genes and DNA. The V and J calls follow TCRdb's processing rather than the paper's. This sample lists 1.5 million to 1.8 million distinct CDR3 sequences; roughly 43% were detected once. Jointly, the top ten make up approximately 4.1% of the sample.

The approximately 39 donors, aged roughly 6 to 95 years, were systemically healthy Caucasian individuals from Russia. About 10 milliliters of peripheral blood were collected from each donor into EDTA-treated Vacutainer tubes. Ficoll-Paque density-gradient centrifugation was used to isolate PBMCs, with at least 7 million per sample. Total RNA was extracted from PBMCs with Trizol reagent, with at least 5 micrograms obtained per sample. Naive CD45RAhigh/CD27high T cell percentages were measured by flow cytometry on a PBMC aliquot from every donor. Study-wide findings and limitations: Estimates of total diversity based on one million sequenced T cells were considered lower bounds and underestimates. As age increased, observed TCR beta diversity per million T cells dropped in a roughly linear way, and a significant reduction was already evident by age about 36. Because the CMV infection status of the donors was unknown, age-related changes in expanded clonotypes may potentially have been confounded. The percentage of naive T cells measured by flow cytometry correlated strongly with observed TCR beta diversity. Compared with the aged group, the long-lived group had more naive CD4+ T cells, fewer expanded clones and increased TCR diversity, suggesting age selection. Conclusive comparison of naive and antigen-experienced compartments was prevented by the profiling of bulk unsorted PBMCs.

From the cysteine up to the phenylalanine, the CDR3 has a length of 14 residues. Solely the CDR3 DNA is kept, with 42 bases framed from the first base. V is clipped by 6 bases and J by 6 bases, and the sequence between their germline boundaries is 18 bases long. The sequenced material came from blood. Recombination joined TRBV12-3 or TRBV12-4 with TRBJ2-7, with the D segment possibly TRBD1 or TRBD2, each aligning over 5 bases. The receptor's source is a woman between 18 and 29 years old in good health. The DNA sequence is given as TGTGCCAGCAGCCTGGGACGCCAAAAAGGCGAGCAGTACTTC. Its coded protein is CASSLGRQKGEQYF.